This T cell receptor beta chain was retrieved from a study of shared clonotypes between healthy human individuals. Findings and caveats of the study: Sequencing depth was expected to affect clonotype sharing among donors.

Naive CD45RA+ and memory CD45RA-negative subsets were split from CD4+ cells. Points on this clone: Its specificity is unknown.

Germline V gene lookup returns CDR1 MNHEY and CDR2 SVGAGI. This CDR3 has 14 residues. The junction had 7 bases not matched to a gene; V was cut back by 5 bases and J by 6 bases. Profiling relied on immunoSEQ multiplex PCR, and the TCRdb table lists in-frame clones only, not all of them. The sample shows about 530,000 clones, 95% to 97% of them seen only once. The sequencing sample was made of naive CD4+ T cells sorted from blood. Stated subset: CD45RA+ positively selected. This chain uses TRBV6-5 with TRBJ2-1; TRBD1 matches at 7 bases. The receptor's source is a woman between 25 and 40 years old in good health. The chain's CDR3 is CASSRPDRPNEQFF. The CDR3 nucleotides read TGTGCCAGCAGTCGCCCGGACAGGCCCAATGAGCAGTTCTTC.